This TCR beta chain was observed in a study of cytotoxic CD8 clonotypes in ibrutinib-treated CLL. The intended depth for sequencing was 1 in 200,000 to 1 in 1 million T cells. TCRdb's copy holds only in-frame clones and misses some; the assay was immunoSEQ multiplex PCR. In the table there are about 200,000 clones, about four fifths of which are singletons. From germline, CDR1 is SGHAT and CDR2 FQDESV (reference sequence). V was pared by 7 bases and J by 4 bases, with 10 bases of the junction left unmatched. The CDR3 covers 15 residues. Material: PBMCs, obtained after 12 months of ibrutinib treatment. This TCR was recovered from a human donor with chronic lymphocytic leukemia. The chain joins TRBV11-1 to TRBJ2-1, with 7 bases aligning to TRBD1. CDR3 DNA: TGTGCCAGCACCCCGGAGGCAGGGGGTTACAATGAGCAGTTCTTC. The encoded protein is CASTPEAGGYNEQFF.